Listed here are 11 T cell receptor beta chains from one sample, sequenced in a study of blood T cell repertoires in COVID-19. Data came from immunoSEQ multiplex PCR; TCRdb stores just in-frame clones and leaves some out. This sample yields 250,000 to 300,000 clones, of which approximately 85% are seen a single time; 1.5% to 2% belongs to the top ten. The sample was PBMCs or T cells enriched from blood (not recorded which). These TCRs come from a woman aged 45 to 65 who had recovered from COVID-19.

V and J are TRBV29-1 and TRBJ2-7, with D perhaps TRBD1 (6 bases). The CDR3 spans 11 residues. Germline lookup yields CDR1 SQVTM and CDR2 ANQGSEA. V lost 6 bases, J lost 5 bases, and 11 bases lay in between. This chain's CDR3 is CSVATGNEQYF. For the CDR3, the DNA is TGCAGCGTAGCCACAGGGAACGAGCAGTACTTC.

V and J are TRBV29-1 and TRBJ2-3; D perhaps matches TRBD2 (6 bases). Trimming took off 4 bases at V and 6 bases at J, with 20 bases between the two ends. The germline V gene encodes CDR1 SQVTM and CDR2 ANQGSEA. This CDR3 is 15 amino acids long. CDR3 sequence reads: CSVGQKLGGRDTQYF. The CDR3, as DNA: TGCAGCGTTGGGCAAAAATTGGGGGGTAGGGATACGCAGTATTTT.

The chain has TRBV6-5 and TRBJ1-3, with TRBD1 matching over 9 bases. Germline V gene data show CDR1 as MNHEY and CDR2 as SVGAGI. V lost 5 bases, J lost 4 bases, and 6 bases stayed unmatched. The CDR3 length is 15 residues. CDR3 in DNA: TGTGCCAGCAGTCTTACCGGGACAGGGGGAAACACCATATATTTT. This gives the protein CASSLTGTGGNTIYF.

The chain is built from TRBV5-6 and TRBJ1-4; 10 nucleotides line up with TRBD1. The germline gives CDR1 SGHDT, CDR2 YYEEEE. With 4 bases clipped from V and 6 bases from J, the junction kept 3 bases outside the gene matches. This CDR3 comprises 14 residues. The CDR3 reads CASSTGTGDEKLFF. The DNA of the CDR3 is TGTGCCAGCAGCACCGGGACAGGGGATGAAAAACTGTTTTTT.

The chain employs TRBV9 and TRBJ2-7; possible D gene TRBD1, 5 bases. Trimming left V 4 bases short and J 2 bases short, with 13 bases between. CDR1 and CDR2 (germline): SGDLS, YYNGEE. The CDR3 runs to 14 residues. For the CDR3, the DNA is TGTGCCAGCAGCCCCTCGGACACGACCTACGAGCAGTACTTC. Translation: CASSPSDTTYEQYF.

The V and J genes are TRBV4-1 and TRBJ2-1, with 7 bases identical to TRBD1. Germline values: CDR1 MGHRA, CDR2 YSYEKL. The trim removed 5 bases at V and 6 bases at J, leaving 4 bases unmatched. The CDR3 has 13 residues. This CDR3 is CASSSRQGNEQFF. The CDR3 bases are TGCGCCAGCAGCTCCAGACAGGGCAATGAGCAGTTCTTC.

The chain links TRBV12-3 or TRBV12-4 to TRBJ1-2; 8 positions match TRBD1. The CDR3 loop spans 12 amino acids. V lost 7 bases and J lost 2; bases outside the gene matches: 0. The CDR3 DNA is TGTGCCAGCACAGGGGGCAACTATGGCTACACCTTC. It translates to CASTGGNYGYTF.

The rearrangement uses TRBV24-1 and TRBJ2-5; 7 bases are a match to TRBD2. The CDR3 length is 14 residues. V was clipped by 3 bases and J by 4 bases; unmatched bases: 4. Germline CDR1 is KGHDR and CDR2 is SFDVKD. The CDR3 bases are TGTGCCACCAGTGATCCAGGGAGGGGAGAGACCCAGTACTTC. Translating it yields CATSDPGRGETQYF.

The chain carries TRBV5-1 and TRBJ2-5, with D possibly being TRBD1 (6 bases). This CDR3 spans 14 amino acids. Germline loops: CDR1 SGHRS, CDR2 YFSETQ. Trimming took off 4 bases at V and 2 bases at J, with 12 bases between the two ends. Written as DNA, the CDR3 is TGCGCCAGCAGCCCGGACAGCTTACAAGAGACCCAGTACTTC. This translates into CASSPDSLQETQYF.

The chain has TRBV20-1 and TRBJ1-1; D possibly corresponds to TRBD1 (5 bases). The germline CDR1 and CDR2 sequences are DFQATT and SNEGSKA (reference sequence). V was clipped by 6 bases and J by 13 bases, with 12 bases between them. CDR3 length: 9 residues. The CDR3 here is CSAQGTGFF. The CDR3 nucleotides are TGCAGTGCCCAAGGAACAGGTTTCTTT.

The J gene is TRBJ2-7, the V gene TRBV3-1 (or the pseudogene TRBV3-2), with D possibly TRBD2 on 6 matching bases. V dropped 1 base and J dropped 2 bases, with 12 bases sitting between them. Per germline, CDR1 LGHDT and CDR2 YNNKEL (reference sequence). CDR3 length: 15 residues. The chain's CDR3 is CASSQGGADTYEQYF. The DNA of the CDR3 is TGTGCCAGCAGCCAAGGCGGGGCGGATACCTACGAGCAGTACTTC.